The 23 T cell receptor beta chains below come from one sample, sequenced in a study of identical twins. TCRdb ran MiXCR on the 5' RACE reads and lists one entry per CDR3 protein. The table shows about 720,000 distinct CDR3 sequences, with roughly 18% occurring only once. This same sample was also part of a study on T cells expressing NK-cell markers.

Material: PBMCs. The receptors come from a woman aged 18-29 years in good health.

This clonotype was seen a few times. The CDR3 sequence: CSRLADDIPGLYNEQFF. CDR3 nucleotides: TGCAGTCGGCTAGCGGATGATATTCCGGGCCTCTACAATGAGCAGTTCTTC. V is TRBV20-1 and J is TRBJ2-1; 7 bases fit TRBD2. The CDR3 has 17 residues. Germline V lookup: CDR1 DFQATT, CDR2 SNEGSKA (reference sequence). V shed 8 bases and J 3 bases; nucleotides not matched to a gene: 19.

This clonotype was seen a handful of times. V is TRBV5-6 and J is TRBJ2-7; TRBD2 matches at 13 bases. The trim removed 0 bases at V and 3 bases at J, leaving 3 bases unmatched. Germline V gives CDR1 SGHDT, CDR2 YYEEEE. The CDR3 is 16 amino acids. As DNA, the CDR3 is TGTGCCAGCAGCTTGGTCGGACTAGCGGGGGACTACGAGCAGTACTTC. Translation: CASSLVGLAGDYEQYF.

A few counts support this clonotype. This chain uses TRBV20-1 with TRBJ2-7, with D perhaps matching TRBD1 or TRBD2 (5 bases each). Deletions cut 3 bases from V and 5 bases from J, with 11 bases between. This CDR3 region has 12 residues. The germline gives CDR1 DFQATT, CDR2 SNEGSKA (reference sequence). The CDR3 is CSASRGADEQYF. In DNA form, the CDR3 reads TGCAGTGCTAGCAGAGGGGCCGACGAGCAGTACTTC.

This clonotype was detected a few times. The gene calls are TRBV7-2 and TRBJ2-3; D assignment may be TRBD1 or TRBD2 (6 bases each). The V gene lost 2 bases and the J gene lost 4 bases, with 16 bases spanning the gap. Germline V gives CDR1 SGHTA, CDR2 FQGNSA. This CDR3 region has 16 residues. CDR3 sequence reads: CASSLFGGLSSDTQYF. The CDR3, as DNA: TGTGCCAGCAGCTTATTTGGGGGGCTGTCGTCAGATACGCAGTATTTT.

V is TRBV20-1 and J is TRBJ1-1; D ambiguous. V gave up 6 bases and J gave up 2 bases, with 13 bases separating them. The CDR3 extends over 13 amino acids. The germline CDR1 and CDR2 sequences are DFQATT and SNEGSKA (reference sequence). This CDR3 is CSAGRVVNTEAFF. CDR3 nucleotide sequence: TGCAGTGCCGGGAGGGTGGTAAACACTGAAGCTTTCTTT.

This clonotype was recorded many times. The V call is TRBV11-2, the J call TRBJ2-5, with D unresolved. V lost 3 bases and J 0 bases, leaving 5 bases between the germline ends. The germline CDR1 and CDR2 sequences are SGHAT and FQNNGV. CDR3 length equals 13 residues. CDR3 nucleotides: TGTGCCAGCAGCTTGGACCACCAAGAGACCCAGTACTTC. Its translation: CASSLDHQETQYF.

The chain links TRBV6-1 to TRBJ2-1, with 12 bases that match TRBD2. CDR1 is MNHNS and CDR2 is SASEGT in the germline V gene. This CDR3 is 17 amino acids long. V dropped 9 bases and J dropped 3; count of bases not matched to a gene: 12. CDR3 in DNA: TGTGCCAGTCTGGGGCTAGCGGGGGGGCTAGTCTACAATGAGCAGTTCTTC. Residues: CASLGLAGGLVYNEQFF.

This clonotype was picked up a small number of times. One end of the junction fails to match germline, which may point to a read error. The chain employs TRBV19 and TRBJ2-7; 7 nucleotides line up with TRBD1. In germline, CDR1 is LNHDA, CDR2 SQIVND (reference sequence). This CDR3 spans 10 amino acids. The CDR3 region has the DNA TGTGCCAGTGGAGGACAGGAGGATCAATTC. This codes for CASGGQEDQF.

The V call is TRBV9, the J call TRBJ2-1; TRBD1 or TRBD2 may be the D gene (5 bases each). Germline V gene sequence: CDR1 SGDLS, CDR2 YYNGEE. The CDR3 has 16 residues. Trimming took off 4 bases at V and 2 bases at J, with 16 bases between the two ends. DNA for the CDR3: TGTGCCAGCAGCACCCGGGGCAGCGCAACCTACAATGAGCAGTTCTTC. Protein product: CASSTRGSATYNEQFF.

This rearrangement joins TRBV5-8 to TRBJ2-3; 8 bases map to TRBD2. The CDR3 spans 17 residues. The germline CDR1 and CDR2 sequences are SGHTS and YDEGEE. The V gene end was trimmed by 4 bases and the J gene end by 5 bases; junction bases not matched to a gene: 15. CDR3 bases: TGTGCCAGCAGCCCCCGCGGGGGGCAAGCACTCGGAGATACGCAGTATTTT. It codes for CASSPRGGQALGDTQYF.

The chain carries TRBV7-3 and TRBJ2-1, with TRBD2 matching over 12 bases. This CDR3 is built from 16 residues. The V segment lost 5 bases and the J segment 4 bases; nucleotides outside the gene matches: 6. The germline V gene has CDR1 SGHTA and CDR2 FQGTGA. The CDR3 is CASSPLLAGGYNEQFF. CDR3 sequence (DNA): TGTGCCAGCAGCCCTCTCCTAGCGGGGGGGTACAATGAGCAGTTCTTC. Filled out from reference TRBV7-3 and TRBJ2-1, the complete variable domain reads GAGVSQTPSNKVTEKGKYVELRCDPISGHTALYWYRQSLGQGPEFLIYFQGTGAADDSGLPNDRFFAVRPEGSVSTLKIQRTERGDSAVYLCASSPLLAGGYNEQFFGPGTRLTVL.

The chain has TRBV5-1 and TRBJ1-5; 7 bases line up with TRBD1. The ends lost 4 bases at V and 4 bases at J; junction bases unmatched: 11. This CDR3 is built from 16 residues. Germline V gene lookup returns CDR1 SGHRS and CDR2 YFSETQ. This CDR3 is CASSPGGTEKNQPQHF. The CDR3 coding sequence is TGCGCCAGCAGCCCGGGCGGGACAGAGAAAAATCAGCCCCAGCATTTT. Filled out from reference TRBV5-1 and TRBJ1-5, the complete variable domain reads KAGVTQTPRYLIKTRGQQVTLSCSPISGHRSVSWYQQTPGQGLQFLFEYFSETQRNKGNFPGRFSGRQFSNSRSEMNVSTLELGDSALYLCASSPGGTEKNQPQHFGDGTRLSIL.

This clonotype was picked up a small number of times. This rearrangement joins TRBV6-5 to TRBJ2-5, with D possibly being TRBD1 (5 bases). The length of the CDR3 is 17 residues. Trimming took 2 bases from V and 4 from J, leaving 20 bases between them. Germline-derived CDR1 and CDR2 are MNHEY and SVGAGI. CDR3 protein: CASSYVGLGSGRETQYF. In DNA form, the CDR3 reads TGTGCCAGCAGTTACGTGGGGCTAGGTTCTGGTCGAGAGACCCAGTACTTC.

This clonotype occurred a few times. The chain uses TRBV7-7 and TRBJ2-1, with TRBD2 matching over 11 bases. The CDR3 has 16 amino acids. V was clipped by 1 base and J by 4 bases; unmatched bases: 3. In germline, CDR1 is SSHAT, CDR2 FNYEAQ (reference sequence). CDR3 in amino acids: CASSLDSGRGYNEQFF. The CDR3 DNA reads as TGTGCCAGCAGCTTAGATAGCGGGAGGGGGTACAATGAGCAGTTCTTC.

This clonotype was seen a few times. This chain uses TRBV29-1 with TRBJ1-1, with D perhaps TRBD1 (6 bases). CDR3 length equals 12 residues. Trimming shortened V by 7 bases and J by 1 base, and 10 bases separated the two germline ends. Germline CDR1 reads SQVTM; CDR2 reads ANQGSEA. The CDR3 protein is CSGGTPNTEAFF. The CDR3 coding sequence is TGCAGCGGTGGGACACCGAACACTGAAGCTTTCTTT. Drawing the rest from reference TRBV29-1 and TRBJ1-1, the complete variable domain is SAVISQKPSRDICQRGTSLTIQCQVDSQVTMMFWYRQQPGQSLTLIATANQGSEATYESGFVIDKFPISRPNLTFSTLTVSNMSPEDSSIYLCSGGTPNTEAFFGQGTRLTVV.

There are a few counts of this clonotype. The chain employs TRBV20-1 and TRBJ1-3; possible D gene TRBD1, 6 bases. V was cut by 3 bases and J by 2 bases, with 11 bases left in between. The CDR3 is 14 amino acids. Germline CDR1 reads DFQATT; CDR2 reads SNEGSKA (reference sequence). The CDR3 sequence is CSASRGLTGNTIYF. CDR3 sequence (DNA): TGCAGTGCTAGTCGGGGGCTGACTGGAAACACCATATATTTT.

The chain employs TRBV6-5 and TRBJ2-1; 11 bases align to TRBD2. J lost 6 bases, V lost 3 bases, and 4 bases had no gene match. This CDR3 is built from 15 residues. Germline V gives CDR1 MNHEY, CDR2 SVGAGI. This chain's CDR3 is CASSYRLAGGNEQFF. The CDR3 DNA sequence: TGTGCCAGCAGTTATCGGCTAGCGGGAGGCAATGAGCAGTTCTTC.

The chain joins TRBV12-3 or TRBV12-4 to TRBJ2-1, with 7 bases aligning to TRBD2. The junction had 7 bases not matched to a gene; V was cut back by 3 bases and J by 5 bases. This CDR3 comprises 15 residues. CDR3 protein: CASSFPASGDNEQFF. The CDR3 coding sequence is TGTGCCAGCAGTTTCCCGGCTAGCGGAGACAATGAGCAGTTCTTC.

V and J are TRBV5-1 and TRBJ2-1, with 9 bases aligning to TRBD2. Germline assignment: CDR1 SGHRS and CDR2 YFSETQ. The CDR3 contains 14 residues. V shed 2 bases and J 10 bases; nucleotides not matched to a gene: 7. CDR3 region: CASSFGLAPGEQFF. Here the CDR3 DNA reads TGCGCCAGCAGCTTTGGACTAGCGCCGGGGGAGCAGTTCTTC.

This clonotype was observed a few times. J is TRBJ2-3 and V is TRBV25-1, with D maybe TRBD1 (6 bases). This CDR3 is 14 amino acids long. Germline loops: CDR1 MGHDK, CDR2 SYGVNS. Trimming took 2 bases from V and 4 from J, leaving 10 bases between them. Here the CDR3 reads CASSERRGADTQYF. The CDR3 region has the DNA TGTGCCAGCAGTGAACGCAGGGGCGCAGATACGCAGTATTTT.

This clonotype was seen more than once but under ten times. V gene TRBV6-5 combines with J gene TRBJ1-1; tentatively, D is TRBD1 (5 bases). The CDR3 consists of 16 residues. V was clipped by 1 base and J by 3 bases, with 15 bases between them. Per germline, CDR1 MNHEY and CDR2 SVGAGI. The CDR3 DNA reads TGTGCCAGCAGTTACTTGGCCTCGGCGGGGGACACTGAAGCTTTCTTT. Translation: CASSYLASAGDTEAFF.

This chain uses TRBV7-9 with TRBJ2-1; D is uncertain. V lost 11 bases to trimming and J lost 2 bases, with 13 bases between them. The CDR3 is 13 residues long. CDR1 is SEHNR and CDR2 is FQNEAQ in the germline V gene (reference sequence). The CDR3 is CAFTEDAYNEQFF. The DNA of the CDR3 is TGTGCCTTCACAGAGGACGCCTACAATGAGCAGTTCTTC. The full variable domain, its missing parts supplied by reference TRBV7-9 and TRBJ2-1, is DTGVSQNPRHKITKRGQNVTFRCDPISEHNRLYWYRQTLGQGPEFLTYFQNEAQLEKSRLLSDRFSAERPKGSFSTLEIQRTEQGDSAMYLCAFTEDAYNEQFFGPGTRLTVL.

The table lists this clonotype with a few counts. CDR3 sequence: CASSTGGLAGSTDTQYF. In DNA form, the CDR3 reads TGTGCCAGCAGCACGGGGGGACTAGCCGGTAGCACAGATACGCAGTATTTT. The chain has TRBV5-4 and TRBJ2-3; TRBD2 matches 9 bases. The germline V gene has CDR1 SGHNT and CDR2 YYREEE (reference sequence). This CDR3 region has 17 residues. V shed 4 bases and J 0 bases; nucleotides not matched to a gene: 9. The full variable domain, with the rest looked up from reference TRBV5-4 and TRBJ2-3, is ETGVTQSPTHLIKTRGQQVTLRCSSQSGHNTVSWYQQALGQGPQFIFQYYREEENGRGNFPPRFSGLQFPNYSSELNVNALELDDSALYLCASSTGGLAGSTDTQYFGPGTRLTVL.